The sequence of this T cell receptor beta chain was determined in a study of control samples from healthy donors and cancer patients (dated by TCRdb to between 2020 and 2021). The library relied on the immunoSEQ multiplex PCR assay. In TCRdb, the immuneACCESS table is reduced to in-frame sequences with V and J assigned. These tables do not hold every clone; where another copy was compared, an unresolved V gene accounts for under half, and the others remain unexplained. The sample table contains 100,000 or so clones; only one count was recorded for around four fifths of them. Less than 15% of the sample comes from the top ten. As concerns this clone: Which antigen it targets is not known. Base qualities are missing; no much larger clone stands one base away.

The CDR3 numbers 13 residues from cysteine through phenylalanine. The sequence is cut down to CDR3 DNA, 39 bases in frame from base 1. CDR1 and CDR2, per the germline V gene, are LGHNA and YNFKEQ. The V end gives up 8 bases and the J end 5 bases, leaving 6 bases in the junction not matched to a gene. This clonotype was obtained from a woman aged 50 to 60 in good health. Recombination joined TRBV4-2 with TRBJ2-3, and TRBD2 aligns with 8 junction nucleotides. Sequencing was carried out using blood. The nucleotides read TGTGCCAGCGATAACGGGGGGGGAGATACGCAGTATTTT. Translation gives CASDNGGGDTQYF.